Listed below are T cell receptor beta chains from one sample, sequenced in a study of sequential checkpoint blockade in melanoma. The repertoire was sequenced with immunoSEQ multiplex PCR; TCRdb's copy has only in-frame clones and lacks some. There are 12,000 or so clones in the sample; over 75% occur only once, and approximately 6.8% lies in the top ten. Here the sequenced sample was CD8+ T cells sorted from blood (inferred from file names), taken from a patient given nivolumab and ipilimumab in sequence. The receptors were gathered from a human donor with melanoma. Each CDR3 is given with its conserved first and last residue. The D gene is left open where the match is weak. Where a row states a size, it is once, few, many or the class of an expanded clone; other rows omit it.

size | J | V | D | CDR3 | DNA
NA | TRBJ2-3 | TRBV28 | TRBD2 | CASSLLAEEAPLTDTQYF | TGTGCCAGCAGTTTGCTAGCGGAGGAAGCTCCCCTCACAGATACGCAGTATTTT
NA | TRBJ2-3 | TRBV5-6 | NA | CASSLDTGWAPDTQYF | TGTGCCAGCAGCTTGGATACAGGGTGGGCTCCAGATACGCAGTATTTT
NA | TRBJ2-1 | TRBV7-9 | TRBD1 | CASRSFSTGGSDEQFF | TGTGCCAGCAGATCCTTTAGTACAGGGGGCAGCGATGAGCAGTTCTTC
NA | TRBJ2-7 | TRBV7-2 | NA | CASSLFVGEQYF | TGTGCCAGCAGCTTATTCGTGGGCGAGCAGTACTTC
NA | TRBJ2-7 | TRBV5-4 | NA | CASSLDRVSSYEQYF | TGTGCCAGCAGCTTGGACAGGGTATCATCCTACGAGCAGTACTTC
NA | TRBJ2-1 | TRBV6-4 | TRBD2 | CASSEGLAGYNEQFF | TGTGCCAGCAGTGAAGGACTAGCGGGTTACAATGAGCAGTTCTTC
NA | TRBJ2-7 | TRBV28 | TRBD2 | CASRSGTSTYEQYF | TGTGCCAGCAGATCCGGGACTAGCACCTACGAGCAGTACTTC
NA | TRBJ2-7 | TRBV15 | NA | CATSRDRVGFHEQYF | TGTGCCACCAGCAGAGACAGGGTTGGCTTCCACGAGCAGTACTTC
NA | TRBJ2-2 | TRBV27 | NA | CASSWGTHTGELFF | TGTGCCAGCAGCTGGGGGACACACACCGGGGAGCTGTTTTTT
NA | TRBJ2-5 | TRBV15 | TRBD1 | CATSRARTGAETQYF | TGTGCCACCAGCAGAGCCCGGACAGGGGCAGAGACCCAGTACTTC
NA | TRBJ2-5 | TRBV5-6 | NA | CASSFPTGLGETQYF | TGTGCCAGCAGCTTCCCTACCGGGTTGGGAGAGACCCAGTACTTC
NA | TRBJ1-2 | TRBV28 | TRBD1 | CASSLLMTGGDYGYTF | TGTGCCAGCAGTTTATTAATGACAGGGGGCGACTATGGCTACACCTTC
NA | TRBJ2-7 | TRBV9 | NA | CASSASRGEQYF | TGTGCCAGCAGCGCCTCAAGGGGGGAGCAGTACTTC
few | TRBJ2-1 | TRBV7-8 | TRBD2 | CASSSSGAYNEQFF | TGTGCCAGCAGCTCTAGCGGGGCCTACAATGAGCAGTTCTTC
few | TRBJ2-2 | TRBV7-6 | TRBD1 | CASWDRNTGELFF | TGTGCCAGCTGGGACAGGAACACCGGGGAGCTGTTTTTT
NA | TRBJ2-2 | TRBV7-9 | NA | CASTNVGELFF | TGTGCCAGCACCAATGTCGGGGAGCTGTTTTTT
NA | TRBJ2-1 | TRBV4-1 | NA | CASSQGRGLNEQFF | TGCGCCAGCAGCCAAGGCAGGGGATTAAATGAGCAGTTCTTC
once | TRBJ2-1 | TRBV21-1 | NA | CASSRPGGRGANEQFF | TGTGCCAGCAGCCGACCCGGGGGGAGGGGTGCAAATGAGCAGTTCTTC
NA | TRBJ2-7 | TRBV4-1 | TRBD1 | CASSRTPGQQNEQYF | TGCGCCAGCAGCCGAACCCCGGGACAGCAAAACGAGCAGTACTTC
NA | TRBJ2-7 | TRBV7-9 | TRBD2 | CAGGGDSYEQYF | TGTGCCGGGGGGGGAGACTCCTACGAGCAGTACTTC
NA | TRBJ1-1 | TRBV9 | NA | CASSGGGNTEAFF | TGTGCCAGCAGCGGCGGAGGGAACACTGAAGCTTTCTTT
NA | TRBJ2-2 | TRBV28 | NA | CASSLSSVYTGELFF | TGTGCCAGCAGTTTATCGTCGGTTTACACCGGGGAGCTGTTTTTT
NA | TRBJ2-5 | TRBV9 | TRBD1 | CASSVGGTEETQYF | TGTGCCAGCAGCGTAGGAGGGACAGAGGAGACCCAGTACTTC
once | TRBJ2-3 | TRBV27 | TRBD2 | CASSELAGSTDTQYF | TGTGCCAGCAGTGAGCTAGCGGGGAGCACAGATACGCAGTATTTT
few | TRBJ1-5 | TRBV15 | TRBD1 | CATSRLTSGTGALYQPQHF | TGTGCCACCAGCAGACTAACCTCCGGGACAGGGGCCCTCTATCAGCCCCAGCATTTT
NA | TRBJ1-5 | TRBV28 | NA | CASSLLLPGDNQPQHF | TGTGCCAGCAGTTTACTGTTACCAGGGGACAATCAGCCCCAGCATTTT
NA | TRBJ2-7 | TRBV5-1 | NA | CASSLAPNPRSYEQYF | TGCGCCAGCAGCTTGGCTCCCAACCCTCGCTCCTACGAGCAGTACTTC
NA | TRBJ1-2 | TRBV7-2 | NA | CASSPLEVPGYGYTF | TGTGCCAGCAGCCCGCTCGAAGTCCCAGGCTATGGCTACACCTTC
few | TRBJ2-2 | TRBV19 | NA | CASTFTGELFF | TGTGCCAGTACATTCACCGGGGAGCTGTTTTTT
NA | TRBJ2-7 | TRBV4-1 | NA | CASSQKVGGLNKGEQYF | TGCGCCAGCAGCCAAAAGGTCGGGGGGCTAAATAAGGGCGAGCAGTACTTC
NA | TRBJ2-3 | TRBV4-1 | NA | CASSQADSTDTQYF | TGCGCCAGCAGCCAGGCGGATTCCACAGATACGCAGTATTTT
once | TRBJ2-1 | TRBV2 | TRBD2 | CASSGLGLAGNNEQFF | TGTGCCAGCAGTGGGCTGGGACTAGCGGGGAACAATGAGCAGTTCTTC
NA | TRBJ2-7 | TRBV19 | TRBD2 | CASSMGTSGFYEQYF | TGTGCCAGTAGTATGGGTACTAGCGGTTTCTACGAGCAGTACTTC
NA | TRBJ2-3 | TRBV5-4 | NA | CASSLVGTSSVYTQYF | TGTGCCAGCAGCTTGGTAGGGACTTCTTCGGTTTATACGCAGTATTTT
once | TRBJ2-7 | TRBV19 | TRBD2 | CASSQGLAGVGTYEQYF | TGTGCCAGTAGTCAAGGACTAGCGGGAGTAGGGACCTACGAGCAGTACTTC
NA | TRBJ1-1 | TRBV7-9 | TRBD1 | CASSSMTGSPEAFF | TGTGCCAGCAGCTCCATGACAGGGTCTCCTGAAGCTTTCTTT
NA | TRBJ1-1 | TRBV27 | NA | CASSLSSVNTEAFF | TGTGCCAGCAGTTTGTCCAGCGTGAACACTGAAGCTTTCTTT
NA | TRBJ1-1 | TRBV10-3 | TRBD1 | CAISEYAGQGAIGTEAFF | TGTGCCATCAGTGAGTACGCGGGACAGGGGGCCATCGGTACTGAAGCTTTCTTT
NA | TRBJ1-4 | TRBV6-6 | NA | CASSYSDSLFF | TGTGCCAGCAGTTACTCGGACTCCCTATTTTTT
NA | TRBJ2-2 | TRBV6-4 | NA | CASSTGTHSNTGELFF | TGTGCCAGCAGTACCGGGACTCATAGTAACACCGGGGAGCTGTTTTTT
NA | TRBJ2-1 | TRBV2 | TRBD2 | CASSPRAGGSYNEQFF | TGTGCCAGCAGTCCGAGAGCGGGGGGGTCCTACAATGAGCAGTTCTTC
NA | TRBJ2-1 | TRBV27 | TRBD1 | CASSLSLAGGFNEQFF | TGTGCCAGCAGTTTATCGTTGGCAGGGGGCTTCAATGAGCAGTTCTTC
NA | TRBJ2-7 | TRBV7-8 | NA | CASSEIETYEQYF | TGTGCCAGCAGCGAAATTGAGACCTACGAGCAGTACTTC
NA | TRBJ2-7 | TRBV27 | TRBD1 | CASSFLGQGIPEQYF | TGTGCCAGCAGTTTCTTGGGACAGGGGATCCCCGAGCAGTACTTC
NA | TRBJ2-1 | TRBV12-5 | TRBD2 | CASAFGTYGRAEGNEQFF | TGTGCTAGTGCTTTTGGTACTTACGGGAGGGCCGAAGGGAATGAGCAGTTCTTC
once | TRBJ1-2 | TRBV5-5 | TRBD1 | CASSSPGQINYGYTF | TGTGCCAGCAGCTCCCCGGGACAGATAAACTATGGCTACACCTTC
NA | TRBJ1-2 | TRBV29-1 | TRBD1 | CSVEDYSGQGEINYGYTF | TGCAGCGTTGAAGATTATTCAGGACAGGGAGAAATTAACTATGGCTACACCTTC
few | TRBJ2-7 | TRBV19 | TRBD2 | CASSISSGRSYEQYF | TGTGCCAGTAGTATCTCCAGCGGGAGGTCGTACGAGCAGTACTTC
NA | TRBJ2-7 | TRBV7-8 | NA | CASSPLVYEQYF | TGTGCCAGCAGCCCCCTAGTCTACGAGCAGTACTTC
few | TRBJ1-1 | TRBV10-3 | NA | CAISESASYMNTEAFF | TGTGCCATCAGTGAGTCGGCAAGTTACATGAACACTGAAGCTTTCTTT
NA | TRBJ2-7 | TRBV28 | TRBD2 | CASTLSGSEQYF | TGTGCCAGCACCCTTAGCGGGAGCGAGCAGTACTTC
NA | TRBJ2-7 | TRBV4-1 | NA | CASSQDRSGEQYF | TGCGCCAGCAGCCAAGATCGCAGCGGCGAGCAGTACTTC
few | TRBJ1-3 | TRBV5-4 | NA | CASSTLGGNTIYF | TGTGCCAGCTCTACCCTCGGTGGAAACACCATATATTTT
NA | TRBJ2-3 | TRBV5-1 | TRBD1 | CASSLIDRDTDTQYF | TGCGCCAGCAGCTTGATCGACAGGGATACAGATACGCAGTATTTT
once | TRBJ1-1 | TRBV4-2 | NA | CASSQNLERDTEAFF | TGTGCCAGCAGCCAAAACCTTGAAAGAGACACTGAAGCTTTCTTT
NA | TRBJ2-7 | TRBV7-9 | NA | CASSVDRTILYEQYF | TGTGCCAGCAGCGTAGACAGGACAATTCTTTACGAGCAGTACTTC
few | TRBJ2-1 | TRBV4-1 | TRBD2 | CASSQVGGEQFF | TGCGCCAGCAGCCAAGTCGGGGGGGAGCAGTTCTTC
NA | TRBJ2-1 | TRBV19 | NA | CASSEADYYNEQFF | TGTGCCAGTAGTGAAGCCGACTACTACAATGAGCAGTTCTTC
NA | TRBJ1-4 | TRBV5-1 | NA | CASSLGSGEEKLFF | TGCGCCAGCAGCTTGGGGTCAGGGGAAGAAAAACTGTTTTTT
few | TRBJ2-7 | TRBV7-9 | TRBD2 | CASSLELAGYEQYF | TGTGCCAGCAGCTTAGAACTAGCGGGTTACGAGCAGTACTTC